These 20 T cell receptor beta chains were sequenced from one sample in a study of T-cell reconstitution after alpha-beta-depleted transplantation in children. The library targeted TCRbeta and was prepared with unique molecular identifiers. TCRdb passed the PCR reads through MiXCR, listing each CDR3 protein once. The sample gives hundreds of thousands of distinct CDR3 sequences, under 15% of which show up once; 2% to 2.5% is in the top ten. This specimen consisted of PBMCs, mostly from graft donor cells, obtained 360 days after TCRalphabeta/CD19-depleted stem cell transplant. The receptors here all came from a male patient younger than 18 who had a stem cell transplant for acute myeloid leukemia, so the T cells may come from the graft donor.

In this sample, this clonotype turned up many times. This chain connects TRBV25-1 to TRBJ2-2, with D perhaps given as TRBD1 or TRBD2 (5 bases each). V shed 3 bases and J shed 5 bases, with 16 bases lying between them. This CDR3 has 16 residues. Germline V gene data show CDR1 as MGHDK and CDR2 as SYGVNS. The CDR3: CASSDPLASGTGELFF. The DNA of the CDR3 is TGTGCCAGCAGTGACCCTCTAGCCTCAGGGACCGGGGAGCTGTTTTTT.

This clonotype occurred a few times. The J gene is TRBJ2-4, the V gene TRBV28; D gene unclear. CDR1 and CDR2 (germline): MDHEN, SYDVKM. V was pared by 5 bases and J by 0 bases, with 11 bases between. The CDR3 totals 15 residues. CDR3 nucleotides: TGTGCCAGCAGTACTTATTTGGGAGCCAAAAACATTCAGTACTTC. Residues: CASSTYLGAKNIQYF.

The V and J genes are TRBV24-1 and TRBJ2-5; 11 nucleotides agree with TRBD1. CDR3 length equals 18 residues. The germline V gene encodes CDR1 KGHDR and CDR2 SFDVKD. Trimming removed 0 bases from V and 1 base from J; junction bases left unmatched: 6. This CDR3 is CATSDLAPGTGGQETQYF. CDR3 coding DNA: TGTGCCACCAGTGATTTGGCCCCGGGGACAGGGGGCCAAGAGACCCAGTACTTC.

The chain recombines TRBV15 with TRBJ2-3; 8 nucleotides align to TRBD2. This CDR3 has 15 residues. From germline, CDR1 is LNHNV and CDR2 YYDKDF (reference sequence). V trimming: 7 bases; J trimming: 0 bases; junction bases outside the gene matches: 6. The CDR3 DNA reads TGTGCCACCAACCCCGGGACTAGAAGCACAGATACGCAGTATTTT. It translates to CATNPGTRSTDTQYF.

The genes are TRBV4-2 and TRBJ2-1; D not certain. Germline CDR1 is LGHNA and CDR2 is YNFKEQ. This CDR3 is 13 amino acids long. Trimming stripped 3 bases from V and 4 bases from J, with 7 bases between. This chain's CDR3 is CASSQRPYNEQFF. The CDR3 DNA is TGTGCCAGCAGCCAGAGGCCTTACAATGAGCAGTTCTTC.

This clonotype was detected only a few times. V and J are TRBV30 and TRBJ1-6; D not certain. CDR3 size: 15 residues. With 5 bases removed from V and 0 bases from J, the gap between germline ends came to 11 bases. Germline assignment: CDR1 GTSNPN and CDR2 SVGIG (reference sequence). CDR3 coding DNA: TGTGCCTGGTCGGACCGTAGCTCCTATAATTCACCCCTCCACTTT. Translated, it gives CAWSDRSSYNSPLHF.

This clonotype turned up a few times. The J gene is TRBJ2-1, the V gene TRBV9, with D possibly matching TRBD2 (5 bases). Trimming removed 4 bases at V and 5 bases at J, with 22 bases between. This CDR3 is 17 amino acids long. The V gene's germline CDR1 is SGDLS and CDR2 YYNGEE. The CDR3 coding sequence is TGTGCCAGCAGCCTTCGGTTGCGGGTCGTAGAAGACAATGAGCAGTTCTTC. Protein sequence: CASSLRLRVVEDNEQFF.

This clonotype was seen a few times. V is TRBV29-1 and J is TRBJ2-3, with TRBD1 matching 12 bases. V dropped 1 base and J dropped 7; count of bases not matched to a gene: 3. CDR1 and CDR2 (germline): SQVTM, ANQGSEA. The CDR3 runs to 14 residues. Here the CDR3 reads CSVEAGTGGHTQYF. The CDR3, as DNA: TGCAGCGTTGAAGCAGGGACAGGGGGCCATACGCAGTATTTT.

The chain couples TRBV7-2 to TRBJ2-1, with D maybe TRBD2 (6 bases). The CDR3 loop spans 12 amino acids. Trimming left V 5 bases short and J 6 bases short, with 8 bases between. Germline CDR1 is SGHTA and CDR2 is FQGNSA. CDR3 sequence reads: CASSQTSNEQFF. CDR3 coding DNA: TGTGCCAGCAGCCAGACTAGCAATGAGCAGTTCTTC.

This clonotype was detected a few times. V gene TRBV11-2 combines with J gene TRBJ2-1; TRBD2 matches at 7 bases. J lost 6 bases, V lost 3 bases, and 8 bases had no gene match. Germline values: CDR1 SGHAT, CDR2 FQNNGV. The CDR3 sequence is 15 residues long. Here the CDR3 reads CASSFKLARGNEQFF. The CDR3 DNA follows: TGTGCCAGCAGCTTTAAACTAGCGCGCGGCAATGAGCAGTTCTTC.

The sample holds a few counts of this clonotype. The rearrangement uses TRBV12-3 or TRBV12-4 and TRBJ2-1, with no clear D. This CDR3 comprises 12 residues. The V end was cut by 1 base, the J end by 8 bases, with 6 bases between. CDR3 protein: CASSLEGYEQFF. As DNA, the CDR3 is TGTGCCAGCAGTTTAGAGGGTTATGAGCAGTTCTTC.

At least ten counts were recorded for this clonotype. The chain has TRBV19 and TRBJ2-5, with a possible D match to TRBD2 (5 bases). Trimming pared 6 bases from V and 2 bases from J, leaving 13 bases between. The CDR3 consists of 14 residues. Germline V lookup: CDR1 LNHDA, CDR2 SQIVND (reference sequence). The DNA of the CDR3 is TGTGCCAGTAGCACCTATGGACTTCAAGAGACCCAGTACTTC. It codes for CASSTYGLQETQYF.

J is TRBJ2-1 and V is TRBV29-1; 11 bases fit TRBD2. The CDR3 covers 15 residues. V shed 8 bases, J shed 12 bases, and the junction held 18 bases outside the gene matches. Per germline, CDR1 SQVTM and CDR2 ANQGSEA. The CDR3 coding sequence is TGCAGCTTCGGGAGATGGGAACTAGCGGGGGTGGGGCAGTTCTTC. Translation gives CSFGRWELAGVGQFF.

This chain links TRBV19 with TRBJ2-1, with TRBD2 matching over 7 bases. CDR3 size: 16 residues. The germline V gene has CDR1 LNHDA and CDR2 SQIVND (reference sequence). J lost 1 base, V lost 6 bases, and 9 bases had no gene match. Here the CDR3 DNA reads TGTGCCAGTAGCCCCTTGGGGGAGGGATCCTACAATGAGCAGTTCTTC. Its translation is CASSPLGEGSYNEQFF.

This clonotype was observed at least ten times. The rearrangement links TRBV28 to TRBJ2-7; D unresolved. The CDR3 contains 14 residues. V was trimmed by 1 base and J by 10 bases, leaving 17 bases between them. In germline, CDR1 is MDHEN, CDR2 SYDVKM. The CDR3 DNA sequence: TGTGCCAGCAGTTTATCAGGACCCCAGACGTACCAGTACTTC. Translating gives CASSLSGPQTYQYF.

Points on this clonotype: This could be a read error, since a much larger clone is one nucleotide away. V gene TRBV28 combines with J gene TRBJ2-4, with D possibly being TRBD1 or TRBD2 (5 bases each). Looked up from germline, CDR1 is MDHEN and CDR2 is SYDVKM. CDR3 length equals 13 residues. V lost 11 bases and J lost 0, with 11 bases in between. For the CDR3, the DNA is TGTGCCGGCCGGGGCTTAGCCAAAAACATTCAGTACTTC. Amino acid sequence: CAGRGLAKNIQYF.

This clonotype was seen at least ten times. This chain connects TRBV7-6 to TRBJ2-7; 9 nucleotides match TRBD2. The CDR3 contains 15 residues. CDR1 SGHVS and CDR2 FNYEAQ come from the germline V gene. The V segment lost 2 bases and the J segment 6 bases; nucleotides outside the gene matches: 8. This CDR3 reads CASSLISSGAGEQYF. The CDR3 DNA is TGTGCCAGCAGCTTAATTTCTAGCGGGGCCGGCGAGCAGTACTTC.

This clonotype has a handful of counts. The chain employs TRBV4-3 and TRBJ2-5; 12 bases align to TRBD2. This CDR3 has 16 residues. Germline CDR1 is LGHNA and CDR2 is YSLEER. The ends lost 1 base at V and 5 bases at J; junction bases unmatched: 5. CDR3 DNA: TGCGCCAGCAGCCAAGGGACTAGCGGGGAGGTGGAGACCCAGTACTTC. This translates into CASSQGTSGEVETQYF.

The CDR3: CSVVLAPYYEQYF. Written as DNA, the CDR3 is TGCAGCGTTGTACTAGCGCCTTATTACGAGCAGTACTTC. The chain links TRBV29-1 to TRBJ2-7; 7 nucleotides line up with TRBD2. The germline V gene has CDR1 SQVTM and CDR2 ANQGSEA. V lost 4 bases, J lost 4 bases, and 7 bases stayed unmatched. The CDR3 is made up of 13 amino acids.

This clonotype showed up just a few times. The chain carries TRBV7-2 and TRBJ2-1; D gene unclear. The germline V gene has CDR1 SGHTA and CDR2 FQGNSA. The CDR3 is 11 amino acids. Trimming took off 7 bases at V and 5 bases at J, with 6 bases between the two ends. CDR3 region: CASTYNNEQFF. The CDR3 region has the DNA TGTGCCAGCACTTACAACAATGAGCAGTTCTTC.